Following are 14 T cell receptor beta chains from one sample sequenced in a study of cytomegalovirus exposure and HLA in healthy donors. The PCR employed 60 Vbeta primers together with 13 Jbeta primers. Sequenced by immunoSEQ multiplex PCR; TCRdb stores in-frame clones only, minus some. The table shows about 84,000 clones, with more than 50% occurring only once. The sample was PBMCs. All receptors come from a woman between 40 and 50 years old in good health and CMV-seropositive.

The genes are TRBV19 and TRBJ1-5; 8 nucleotides align to TRBD1. The CDR3 consists of 14 residues. CDR1 is LNHDA and CDR2 is SQIVND in the germline V gene (reference sequence). The trim removed 6 bases at V and 6 bases at J, leaving 7 bases unmatched. This CDR3 is CASSGTGKGQPQHF. CDR3 bases: TGTGCCAGTAGCGGGACAGGCAAGGGTCAGCCCCAGCATTTT.

This chain connects TRBV28 to TRBJ2-2; 11 bases match TRBD1. V was clipped by 5 bases and J by 4 bases; unmatched bases: 9. The CDR3 has 17 residues. The germline V gene encodes CDR1 MDHEN and CDR2 SYDVKM. As DNA, the CDR3 is TGTGCCAGCAGTATGGCCGGGACAGGGGGTACCACCGGGGAGCTGTTTTTT. It specifies CASSMAGTGGTTGELFF.

The chain employs TRBV7-9 and TRBJ2-5; 10 bases are a match to TRBD2. CDR1 and CDR2 from the germline V gene are SEHNR and FQNEAQ (reference sequence). Trimming removed 7 bases from V and 4 bases from J; junction bases left unmatched: 18. The CDR3 is 18 amino acids. CDR3 loop: CASTPQSAASGRGETQYF. CDR3 DNA sequence: TGTGCCAGCACCCCACAATCGGCGGCTAGCGGGAGAGGAGAGACCCAGTACTTC.

This clone turned up a few times. The chain combines TRBV27 with TRBJ2-7, with 9 nucleotides matching TRBD2. V dropped 6 bases and J dropped 5; count of bases not matched to a gene: 14. In germline, CDR1 is MNHEY, CDR2 SMNVEV (reference sequence). The CDR3 has 16 residues. The CDR3 reads CASSRQGSGRIDEQYF. CDR3 nucleotide sequence: TGTGCCAGCAGCCGCCAGGGGAGCGGGAGGATCGACGAGCAGTACTTC.

This clone was seen only a few times. V gene TRBV6-6 combines with J gene TRBJ1-3; D not certain. Germline-derived CDR1 and CDR2 are MNHNY and SVGAGI (reference sequence). Trimming shortened V by 5 bases and J by 2 bases, and 10 bases separated the two germline ends. The CDR3 sequence is 14 residues long. The CDR3 sequence is CASSEAGAGNTIYF. For the CDR3, the DNA is TGTGCCAGCAGTGAGGCGGGTGCTGGAAACACCATATATTTT.

The chain uses TRBV12-2 and TRBJ2-1; the table's D call TRBD1 went unverified against the DNA. TRBV12-2 is described as a pseudogene. The CDR3 length is 20 residues. Written as DNA, the CDR3 is TGTGCAAGTCGCTTTAGCTTCGTAAGCCGACAGGGGTACTCCTACAATGAGCAGTTCTTC. Residues: CASRFSFVSRQGYSYNEQFF.

The gene calls are TRBV6-4 and TRBJ2-3, with 12 bases matching TRBD2. CDR1 is MRHNA, CDR2 SNTAGT, per germline. This CDR3 has 14 residues. V lost 4 bases and J lost 4; bases outside the gene matches: 0. Here the CDR3 reads CASSGLAGADTQYF. The CDR3 DNA sequence: TGTGCCAGCAGTGGACTAGCGGGAGCAGATACGCAGTATTTT.

V and J are TRBV28 and TRBJ1-1; D is perhaps TRBD1 (5 bases). CDR3 length: 15 amino acids. The V end lost 3 bases, the J end lost 0 bases, and 11 bases lay between the germline ends. The V gene's germline CDR1 is MDHEN and CDR2 SYDVKM. CDR3 nucleotide sequence: TGTGCCAGCAGTTTGGGGGGGACGGTGAACACTGAAGCTTTCTTT. Translating gives CASSLGGTVNTEAFF.

The chain employs TRBV15 and TRBJ1-5, with 12 bases aligning to TRBD1. Germline loops: CDR1 LNHNV, CDR2 YYDKDF (reference sequence). This CDR3 is built from 15 residues. Trimming removed 9 bases from V and 5 bases from J; junction bases left unmatched: 8. The CDR3 sequence: CATSRGTGGYQPQHF. As DNA, the CDR3 is TGTGCCACTAGTCGGGGGACAGGGGGCTATCAGCCCCAGCATTTT. Looking up the rest from reference TRBV15 and TRBJ1-5 gives the full variable domain: DAMVIQNPRYQVTQFGKPVTLSCSQTLNHNVMYWYQQKSSQAPKLLFHYYDKDFNNEADTPDNFQSRRPNTSFCFLDIRSPGLGDTAMYLCATSRGTGGYQPQHFGDGTRLSIL.

The chain carries TRBV19 and TRBJ2-3; TRBD2 aligns across 9 bases. Germline V lookup: CDR1 LNHDA, CDR2 SQIVND (reference sequence). The CDR3 spans 14 residues. With V trimmed by 3 bases and J by 4 bases, 2 bases remained unmatched. The chain's CDR3 is CASSISGSSDTQYF. In nucleotides, the CDR3 is TGTGCCAGTAGTATTAGCGGGAGCTCAGATACGCAGTATTTT.

The chain carries TRBV7-2 and TRBJ2-2, with 8 positions matching TRBD1. The V segment lost 5 bases and the J segment 3 bases; nucleotides outside the gene matches: 11. Germline V CDR1 and CDR2: SGHTA, FQGNSA. The CDR3 consists of 17 residues. CDR3 residues: CASSNRDRGWDTGELFF. CDR3 bases: TGTGCCAGCAGCAACCGCGACAGGGGCTGGGACACCGGGGAGCTGTTTTTT.

This clone was seen only a few times. The chain uses TRBV5-6 and TRBJ1-5, with 10 positions matching TRBD1. Germline loops: CDR1 SGHDT, CDR2 YYEEEE. Trimming at V came to 1 base and at J to 9 bases, leaving 4 bases not matched to a gene. The CDR3 extends over 14 amino acids. Here the CDR3 DNA reads TGTGCCAGCAGCTTGAAGACAGGGGGCTTGCCCCAGCATTTT. Translating it yields CASSLKTGGLPQHF.

The chain couples TRBV19 to TRBJ2-2; tentatively, D is TRBD1 (6 bases). Trimming removed 3 bases at V and 4 bases at J, with 12 bases between. The CDR3 loop spans 15 amino acids. Germline assignment: CDR1 LNHDA and CDR2 SQIVND (reference sequence). The CDR3: CASSMLIQGTGELFF. CDR3 nucleotides: TGTGCCAGTAGTATGTTGATACAGGGCACCGGGGAGCTGTTTTTT. Together with reference TRBV19 and TRBJ2-2, the CDR3 gives the full variable domain: DGGITQSPKYLFRKEGQNVTLSCEQNLNHDAMYWYRQDPGQGLRLIYYSQIVNDFQKGDIAEGYSVSREKKESFPLTVTSAQKNPTAFYLCASSMLIQGTGELFFGEGSRLTVL.

The chain combines TRBV27 with TRBJ2-2, with TRBD2 matching over 7 bases. Unmatched junction bases numbered 11, after V lost 0 bases and J lost 13 bases. Per the germline V gene, CDR1 is MNHEY and CDR2 is SMNVEV (reference sequence). The CDR3 is made up of 15 amino acids. The CDR3 here is CASSLSAGLPGRLFF. Here the CDR3 DNA reads TGTGCCAGCAGTTTATCAGCGGGGCTACCCGGTAGGCTGTTTTTT.